This T cell receptor beta chain originates from a study of blood T cell repertoires in COVID-19. Whole-study context: Italy, Spain and the United States were the sources of the convalescent and acute COVID-19 samples.

The germline V gene has CDR1 SGHNT and CDR2 YYREEE (reference sequence). V gave up 5 bases and J gave up 6 bases, with 17 bases separating them. This CDR3 contains 14 residues. Methods used by the authors: Estimation of nucleated cell counts relied on the amplification of reference gene primers. Clones were sequenced by immunoSEQ multiplex PCR, and TCRdb holds only the in-frame ones, with some missing. That table gives V, J and clone size, and the DNA gave D and trimming. The repertoire holds tens of thousands of clones, with over 80% as singletons. Sequencing was carried out using peripheral blood. V usage is TRBV5-4 and J usage is TRBJ1-2; D might be TRBD1 (6 bases). This clonotype originated in a human donor in a cohort sampled during active COVID-19. CDR3 bases: TGTGCCAGCAGAGCGAAGGTCCAGGGGCATGGCTACACCTTC. It translates to CASRAKVQGHGYTF.